Reported below is one T cell receptor beta chain. The antigen this receptor binds is unknown. Base-call qualities are not available, and no considerably larger clone is one nucleotide away. TCRbeta CDR3 regions were amplified from genomic DNA using the immunoSEQ Assay, a bias-controlled multiplex PCR. In the source study's methods: Nucleated cell counts per sample were estimated from amplification of reference gene primers within the assay. Sequence reads were collapsed and filtered to measure the absolute abundance of every unique TCRbeta CDR3 rearrangement. For each sample, productive Simpson clonality was calculated as the square root of Simpson's diversity index over productive rearrangements. TCRdb retrieved this table from immuneACCESS and kept in-frame rearrangements only. Not all clones are present; in checked studies, unresolved V genes account for under half, and no reason is known for the remainder. V and J calls and clone size are copied from that table; D and trimming were computed from the DNA. In this sample the table shows 400,000 to 550,000 clones, roughly 89% of which occur a single time. The top ten clonotypes cover 4% to 5.5% of the sample.

This entry comes from a study of blood T cell repertoires in COVID-19 (dated by TCRdb to 2019 to 2021). Regarding the complete study: Collaborator samples came from the United States, Italy and Spain and covered acute and convalescent phases of COVID-19. The prospective study material was composed of cDNA or gDNA derived from T cells, B-cell-depleted T cells, or PBMCs. Deeply sampled blood TCRbeta repertoires from subjects exposed to, actively infected with, or recovered from COVID-19 were included in the dataset. The repertoires were released in a freely available public database intended as a resource for research on the immune response to SARS-CoV-2. Samples came from the ongoing ImmuneRACE study (first 160 participants) plus 1,254 subjects from 6 global collaborators. The sample metadata nearly always contained a de-identified subject ID, COVID-19 status, age in years and sex. Where HLA class I and class II types were available, the types were taken from metadata supplied by the sample provider, not from assay-based typing.

According to the germline V gene, CDR1 reads SGHDT and CDR2 reads YYEEEE. Counted from cysteine to phenylalanine, this CDR3 has 13 amino acids. Only CDR3 DNA is held: 39 bases, read in frame from base 1. The junction shows trimming of 3 bases on V and 11 bases on J, and the gene matches do not reach 3 bases of it. General conclusions and limits of the study: How much clinical and demographic metadata was included differed by source and by participant, and the metadata was provided uncurated.

Whole blood was collected in K2EDTA tubes by collaborating institutions according to the institutions' own protocols. For TCRbeta analysis, collaborators shipped samples as frozen whole blood, isolated PBMCs, or DNA extracted from either of those sample types. This clonotype was sampled from a woman aged 25 to 39 with acute or convalescent COVID-19. The V and J segments used are TRBV5-6 and TRBJ2-1; 12 middle bases align to TRBD2. The sample consisted of peripheral blood. The CDR3 reads as follows: CASSYGLAGKQFF. The DNA is TGTGCCAGCAGCTACGGACTAGCGGGAAAGCAGTTCTTC.